The 9 T cell receptor beta chains below all came from one sample that was sequenced in a study of control samples from healthy donors and cancer patients. The method was immunoSEQ multiplex PCR; TCRdb's version includes in-frame clones alone and lacks a portion of them. The sample holds approximately 84,000 clones, roughly four fifths seen once. Material for sequencing was blood. These receptors came from a woman aged 55-70 years in good health.

This chain connects TRBV21-1 to TRBJ1-4; the DNA was not compared with TRBD1, the D call given in the table. TRBV21-1 is recorded as a pseudogene. The CDR3 runs to 18 residues. CDR3 DNA sequence: TGTGCCAGCAGCAAAGCACCCAAGGGGGTAGCAAAGGTAGTGAAACTGTTTTTT. Translating it yields CASSKAPKGVAKVVKLFF.

The count of this clone is one. This chain uses TRBV12-3 or TRBV12-4 with TRBJ1-4; D unresolved. Trimming shortened V by 7 bases and J by 3 bases, and 3 bases separated the two germline ends. CDR3 length: 11 amino acids. In nucleotides, the CDR3 is TGTGCCAGCACCGCTAATGAAAAACTGTTTTTT. Its translation: CASTANEKLFF.

This rearrangement joins TRBV6-6 to TRBJ2-7; 11 positions match TRBD1. V shed 2 bases and J 3 bases; nucleotides not matched to a gene: 0. This CDR3 has 14 residues. CDR1 MNHNY and CDR2 SVGAGI come from the germline V gene (reference sequence). CDR3 coding DNA: TGTGCCAGCAGTTACGGGACAGGGGGCTACGAGCAGTACTTC. Protein: CASSYGTGGYEQYF.

J is TRBJ2-3 and V is TRBV7-9, with 13 bases lining up with TRBD2. Germline values: CDR1 SEHNR, CDR2 FQNEAQ (reference sequence). J lost 7 bases, V lost 5 bases, and 9 bases had no gene match. The CDR3 contains 16 residues. The CDR3 DNA reads TGTGCCAGCAGCCCCGTGACTAGCGGGAGGACTAATACGCAGTATTTT. Translation: CASSPVTSGRTNTQYF.

This chain joins TRBV4-1 and TRBJ1-4; TRBD1 is a possible D gene (6 bases). CDR3 length equals 15 residues. Per germline, CDR1 MGHRA and CDR2 YSYEKL. V lost 0 bases and J 5 bases, leaving 10 bases between the germline ends. The DNA for the CDR3 is TGCGCCAGCAGCCAAGACTCCAGGGGAAATGAAAAACTGTTTTTT. As protein: CASSQDSRGNEKLFF.

The chain uses TRBV20-1 and TRBJ2-7, with TRBD2 as a possible D gene (7 bases). The CDR3 has 10 amino acids. V dropped 6 bases and J dropped 5 bases, with 8 bases sitting between them. Germline V CDR1 and CDR2: DFQATT, SNEGSKA (reference sequence). This chain's CDR3 is CSAGGDEQYF. CDR3 in DNA: TGCAGTGCAGGGGGGGACGAGCAGTACTTC.

This clone has just one count. CDR3 DNA sequence: TGTGCCAGCAGCGTTGGGACAGGGATCTCCTACGAGCAGTACTTC. Translated, it gives CASSVGTGISYEQYF. This chain links TRBV9 with TRBJ2-7; TRBD1 agrees at 9 bases. Per germline, CDR1 SGDLS and CDR2 YYNGEE. The length of the CDR3 is 15 residues. J was trimmed by 0 bases and V by 2 bases; bases with no gene match: 3.

The chain recombines TRBV10-2 with TRBJ2-3; TRBD2 agrees at 11 bases. Germline V CDR1 and CDR2: WSHSY, SAAADI. CDR3 size: 20 residues. V lost 2 bases and J lost 0; bases outside the gene matches: 13. The CDR3 loop is CASSETASGRPTTSTDTQYF. CDR3 bases: TGCGCCAGCAGTGAGACGGCTAGCGGGAGGCCAACAACTAGCACAGATACGCAGTATTTT.

The chain uses TRBV18 and TRBJ2-1; a weak D match, TRBD2 (6 bases). Germline CDR1 is KGHSH and CDR2 is LQKENI. V lost 3 bases to trimming and J lost 0 bases, with 15 bases between them. CDR3 size: 17 residues. The CDR3 sequence is CASSPAISGSSYNEQFF. In DNA, the CDR3 is TGTGCCAGCTCACCCGCAATTAGCGGAAGCTCCTACAATGAGCAGTTCTTC.